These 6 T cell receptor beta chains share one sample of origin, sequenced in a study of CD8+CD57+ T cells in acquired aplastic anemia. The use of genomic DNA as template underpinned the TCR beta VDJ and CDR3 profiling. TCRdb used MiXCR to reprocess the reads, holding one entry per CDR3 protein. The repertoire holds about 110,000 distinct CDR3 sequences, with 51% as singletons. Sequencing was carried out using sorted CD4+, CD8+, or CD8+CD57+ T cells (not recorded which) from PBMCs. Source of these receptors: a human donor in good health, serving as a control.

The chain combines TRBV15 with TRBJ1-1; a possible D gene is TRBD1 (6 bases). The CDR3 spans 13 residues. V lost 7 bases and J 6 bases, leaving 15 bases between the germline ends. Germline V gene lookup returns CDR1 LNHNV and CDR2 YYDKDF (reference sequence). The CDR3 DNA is TGTGCCACCAACCGGGACAAGAAATCTGAAGCTTTCTTT. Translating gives CATNRDKKSEAFF.

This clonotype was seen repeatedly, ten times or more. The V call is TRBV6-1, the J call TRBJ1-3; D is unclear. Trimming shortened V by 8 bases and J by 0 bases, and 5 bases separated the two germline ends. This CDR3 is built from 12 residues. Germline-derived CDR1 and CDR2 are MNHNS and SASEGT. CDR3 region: CASLNSGNTIYF. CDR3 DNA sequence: TGTGCCAGCTTAAACTCTGGAAACACCATATATTTT.

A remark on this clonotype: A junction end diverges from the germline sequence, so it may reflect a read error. The CDR3 DNA reads TGCGCCAGCAGTGAGTCGAAAGGCGGCCTTTTGAGCTACACCTTC. Amino acid sequence: CASSESKGGLLSYTF. The J gene is TRBJ1-2, the V gene TRBV7-3; no definite D call. From germline, CDR1 is SGHTA and CDR2 FQGTGA. The CDR3 has 15 amino acids.

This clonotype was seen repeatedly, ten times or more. The CDR3 protein is CASSEPGQNTEAFF. CDR3 DNA: TGTGCCAGCAGCGAGCCGGGACAGAACACTGAAGCTTTCTTT. V gene TRBV3-1 combines with J gene TRBJ1-1; perhaps TRBD1 as D (6 bases). This CDR3 is 14 amino acids long. V was clipped by 5 bases and J by 1 base, with 11 bases between them. The germline gives CDR1 LGHDT, CDR2 YNNKEL (reference sequence).

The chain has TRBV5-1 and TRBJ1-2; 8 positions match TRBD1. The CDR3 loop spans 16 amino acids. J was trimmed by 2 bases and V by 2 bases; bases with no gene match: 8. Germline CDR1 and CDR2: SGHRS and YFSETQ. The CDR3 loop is CASSLTGTGQNYGYTF. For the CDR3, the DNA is TGCGCCAGCAGCTTAACCGGGACAGGTCAAAACTATGGCTACACCTTC.

CDR3 bases: TGTGCCAGCAGCTCCACCGGGACAGGGTTGTCACCCCTCCACTTT. Encoded protein: CASSSTGTGLSPLHF. This rearrangement joins TRBV7-9 to TRBJ1-6; 9 bases align to TRBD1. The CDR3 totals 15 residues. V dropped 4 bases and J dropped 10; count of bases not matched to a gene: 8. The germline V gene has CDR1 SEHNR and CDR2 FQNEAQ (reference sequence).